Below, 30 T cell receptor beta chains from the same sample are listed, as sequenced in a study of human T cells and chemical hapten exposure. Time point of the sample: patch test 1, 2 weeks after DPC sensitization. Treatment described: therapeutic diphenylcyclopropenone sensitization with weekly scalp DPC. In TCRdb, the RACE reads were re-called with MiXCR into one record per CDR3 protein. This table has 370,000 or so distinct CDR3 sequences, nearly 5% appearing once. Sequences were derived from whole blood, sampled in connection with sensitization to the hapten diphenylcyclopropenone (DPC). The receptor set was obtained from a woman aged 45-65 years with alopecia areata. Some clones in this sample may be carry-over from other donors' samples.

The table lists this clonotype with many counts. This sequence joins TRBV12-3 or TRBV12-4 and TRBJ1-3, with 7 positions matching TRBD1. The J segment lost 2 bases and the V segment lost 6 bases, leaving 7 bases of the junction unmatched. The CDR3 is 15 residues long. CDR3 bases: TGTGCCAGCAGGCCGGACAGGTCTGCTGGAAACACCATATATTTT. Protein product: CASRPDRSAGNTIYF.

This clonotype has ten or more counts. The CDR3 here is CASEPGPNIQYF. The CDR3 DNA follows: TGTGCCAGCGAACCGGGGCCCAACATTCAGTACTTC. The genes are TRBV5-5 and TRBJ2-4; D may correspond to TRBD1 or TRBD2 (5 bases each). Germline assignment: CDR1 SGHKS and CDR2 YYEKEE (reference sequence). The CDR3 length is 12 residues. Trimming left V 7 bases short and J 7 bases short, with 12 bases between.

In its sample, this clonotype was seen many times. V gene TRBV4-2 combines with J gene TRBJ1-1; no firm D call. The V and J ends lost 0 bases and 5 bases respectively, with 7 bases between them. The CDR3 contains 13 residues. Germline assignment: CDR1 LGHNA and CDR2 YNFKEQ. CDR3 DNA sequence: TGTGCCAGCAGCCAAGATGGCGCAACTGAAGCTTTCTTT. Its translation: CASSQDGATEAFF.

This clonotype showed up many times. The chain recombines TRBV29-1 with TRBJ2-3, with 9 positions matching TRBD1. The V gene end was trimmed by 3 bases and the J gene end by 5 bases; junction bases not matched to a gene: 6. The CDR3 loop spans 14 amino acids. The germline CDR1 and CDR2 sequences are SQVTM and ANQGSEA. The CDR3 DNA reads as TGCAGCGTTGAGTTGGGACAGGGTGGAGATACGCAGTATTTT. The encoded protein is CSVELGQGGDTQYF.

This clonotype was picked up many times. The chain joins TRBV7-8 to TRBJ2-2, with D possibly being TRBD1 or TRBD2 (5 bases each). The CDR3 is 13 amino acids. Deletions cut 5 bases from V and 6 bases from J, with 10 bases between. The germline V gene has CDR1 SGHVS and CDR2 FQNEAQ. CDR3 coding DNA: TGTGCCAGCAGCCCGGTGGGGGCCGGGGAGCTGTTTTTT. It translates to CASSPVGAGELFF.

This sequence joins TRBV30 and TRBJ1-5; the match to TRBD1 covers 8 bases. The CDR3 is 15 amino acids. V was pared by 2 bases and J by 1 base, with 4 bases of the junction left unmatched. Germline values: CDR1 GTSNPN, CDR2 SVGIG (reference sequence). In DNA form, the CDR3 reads TGTGCCTGGAGTATAGGACAGGGAAGCAATCAGCCCCAGCATTTT. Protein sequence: CAWSIGQGSNQPQHF.

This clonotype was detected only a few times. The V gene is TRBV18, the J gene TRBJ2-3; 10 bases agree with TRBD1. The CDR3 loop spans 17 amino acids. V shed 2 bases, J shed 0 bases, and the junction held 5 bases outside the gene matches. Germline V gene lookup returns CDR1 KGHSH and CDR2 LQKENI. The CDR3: CASSPGTGVSSTDTQYF. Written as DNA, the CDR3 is TGTGCCAGCTCACCAGGGACAGGGGTCTCTAGCACAGATACGCAGTATTTT.

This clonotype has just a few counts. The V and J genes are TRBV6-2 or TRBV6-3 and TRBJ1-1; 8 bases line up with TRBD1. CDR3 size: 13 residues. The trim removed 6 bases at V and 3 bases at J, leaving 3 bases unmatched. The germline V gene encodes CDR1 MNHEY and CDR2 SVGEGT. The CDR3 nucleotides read TGTGCCAGCAGCCGACAGGGGTACACTGAAGCTTTCTTT. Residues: CASSRQGYTEAFF.

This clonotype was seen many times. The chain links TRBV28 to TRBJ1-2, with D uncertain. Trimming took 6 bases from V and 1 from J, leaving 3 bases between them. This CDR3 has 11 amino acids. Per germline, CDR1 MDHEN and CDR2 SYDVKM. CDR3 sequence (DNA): TGTGCCAGCAGAGGTAACTATGGCTACACCTTC. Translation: CASRGNYGYTF.

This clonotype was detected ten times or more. Here the CDR3 DNA reads TGTGCCAGCAGCCAAGCCGAGACCCAGGTGTTTTTT. Translation: CASSQAETQVFF. This chain uses TRBV7-9 with TRBJ2-2, with D unclear. The germline V gene has CDR1 SEHNR and CDR2 FQNEAQ (reference sequence). This CDR3 is built from 12 residues. V was shortened by 5 bases and J by 15 bases, with 16 bases between the two germline ends.

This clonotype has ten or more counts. This chain's CDR3 is CASSSTSSSTIYF. CDR3 nucleotide sequence: TGTGCCAGCAGCTCCACCTCCTCGTCCACCATATATTTT. The chain uses TRBV7-9 and TRBJ1-3; the D is unclear. Germline-derived CDR1 and CDR2 are SEHNR and FQNEAQ (reference sequence). The CDR3 loop spans 13 amino acids. V was clipped by 4 bases and J by 9 bases, with 13 bases between them. The entire variable domain, with the rest obtained from reference TRBV7-9 and TRBJ1-3, is as follows: DTGVSQNPRHKITKRGQNVTFRCDPISEHNRLYWYRQTLGQGPEFLTYFQNEAQLEKSRLLSDRFSAERPKGSFSTLEIQRTEQGDSAMYLCASSSTSSSTIYFGEGSWLTVV.

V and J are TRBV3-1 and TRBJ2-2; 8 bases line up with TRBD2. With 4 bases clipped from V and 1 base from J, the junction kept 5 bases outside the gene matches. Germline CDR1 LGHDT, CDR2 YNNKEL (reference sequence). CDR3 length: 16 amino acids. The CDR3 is CASSLIAGRNTGELFF. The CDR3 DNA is TGTGCCAGCAGCCTAATAGCGGGGCGGAACACCGGGGAGCTGTTTTTT.

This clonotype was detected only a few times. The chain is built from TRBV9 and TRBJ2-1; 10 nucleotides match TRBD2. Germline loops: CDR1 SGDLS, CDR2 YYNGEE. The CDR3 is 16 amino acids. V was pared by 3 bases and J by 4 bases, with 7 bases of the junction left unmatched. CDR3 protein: CASSEALAGEYNEQFF. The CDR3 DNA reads TGTGCCAGCAGCGAGGCTCTAGCGGGGGAGTACAATGAGCAGTTCTTC.

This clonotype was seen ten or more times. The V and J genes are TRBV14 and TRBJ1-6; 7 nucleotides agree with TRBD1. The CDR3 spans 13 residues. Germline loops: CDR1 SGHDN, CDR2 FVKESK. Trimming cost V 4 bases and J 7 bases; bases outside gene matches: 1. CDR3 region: CASSPTGNSPLHF. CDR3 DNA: TGTGCCAGCAGCCCGACAGGGAATTCACCCCTCCACTTT.

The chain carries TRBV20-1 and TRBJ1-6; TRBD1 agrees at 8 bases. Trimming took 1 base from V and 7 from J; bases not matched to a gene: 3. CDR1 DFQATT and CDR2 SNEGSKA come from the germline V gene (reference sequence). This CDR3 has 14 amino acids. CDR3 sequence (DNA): TGCAGTGCTAGAGGACAGGGGCCGAATTCACCCCTCCACTTT. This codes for CSARGQGPNSPLHF.

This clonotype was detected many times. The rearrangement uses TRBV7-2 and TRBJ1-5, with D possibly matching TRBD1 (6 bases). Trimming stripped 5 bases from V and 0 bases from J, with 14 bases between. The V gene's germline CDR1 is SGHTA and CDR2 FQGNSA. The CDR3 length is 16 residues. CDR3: CASSGRGVPSNQPQHF. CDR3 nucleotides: TGTGCCAGCAGCGGCAGGGGAGTCCCTAGCAATCAGCCCCAGCATTTT.

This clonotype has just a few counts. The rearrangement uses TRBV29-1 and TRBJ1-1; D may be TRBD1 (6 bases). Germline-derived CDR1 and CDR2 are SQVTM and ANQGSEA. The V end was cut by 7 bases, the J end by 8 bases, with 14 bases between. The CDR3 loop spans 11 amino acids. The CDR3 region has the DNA TGCAGCGGGGAGGGGGTGAGGGAAGCTTTCTTT. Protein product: CSGEGVREAFF.

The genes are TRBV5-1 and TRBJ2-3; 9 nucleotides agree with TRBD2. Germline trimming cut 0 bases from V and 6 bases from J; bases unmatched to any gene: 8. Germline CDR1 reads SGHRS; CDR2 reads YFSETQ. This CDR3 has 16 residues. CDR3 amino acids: CASSLERASGADTQYF. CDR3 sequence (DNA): TGCGCCAGCAGCTTGGAGAGGGCTAGCGGGGCGGATACGCAGTATTTT. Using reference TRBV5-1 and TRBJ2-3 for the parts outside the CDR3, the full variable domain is KAGVTQTPRYLIKTRGQQVTLSCSPISGHRSVSWYQQTPGQGLQFLFEYFSETQRNKGNFPGRFSGRQFSNSRSEMNVSTLELGDSALYLCASSLERASGADTQYFGPGTRLTVL.

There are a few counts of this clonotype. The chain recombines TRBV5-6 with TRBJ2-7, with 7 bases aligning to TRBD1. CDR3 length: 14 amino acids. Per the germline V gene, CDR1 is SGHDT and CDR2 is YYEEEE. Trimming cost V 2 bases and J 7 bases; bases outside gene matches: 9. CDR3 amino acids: CASSFRTGFLEQYF. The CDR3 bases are TGTGCCAGCAGCTTCCGGACAGGTTTTTTGGAGCAGTACTTC.

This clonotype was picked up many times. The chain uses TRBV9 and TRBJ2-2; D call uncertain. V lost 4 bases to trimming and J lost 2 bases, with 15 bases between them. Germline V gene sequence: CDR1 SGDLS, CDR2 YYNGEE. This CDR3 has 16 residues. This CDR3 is CASSPLRTTNTGELFF. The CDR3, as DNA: TGTGCCAGCAGCCCTTTACGCACCACAAACACCGGGGAGCTGTTTTTT.

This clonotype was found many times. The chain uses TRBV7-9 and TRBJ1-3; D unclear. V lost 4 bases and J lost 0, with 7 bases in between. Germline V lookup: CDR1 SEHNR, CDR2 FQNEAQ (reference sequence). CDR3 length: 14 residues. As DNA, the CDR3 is TGTGCCAGCAGCTGGAGAAACTCTGGAAACACCATATATTTT. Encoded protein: CASSWRNSGNTIYF.

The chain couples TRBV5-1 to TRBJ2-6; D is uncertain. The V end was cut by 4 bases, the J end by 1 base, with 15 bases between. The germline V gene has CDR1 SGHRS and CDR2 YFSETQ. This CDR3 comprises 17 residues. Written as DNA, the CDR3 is TGCGCCAGCAGCCCCTTATTGACCGGGTCTGGGGCCAACGTCCTGACTTTC. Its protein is CASSPLLTGSGANVLTF.

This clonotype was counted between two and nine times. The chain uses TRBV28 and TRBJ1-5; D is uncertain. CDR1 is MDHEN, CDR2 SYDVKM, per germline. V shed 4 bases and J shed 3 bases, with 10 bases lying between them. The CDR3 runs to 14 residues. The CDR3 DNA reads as TGTGCCAGCAGTTGGCAGCAAATCAATCAGCCCCAGCATTTT. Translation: CASSWQQINQPQHF.

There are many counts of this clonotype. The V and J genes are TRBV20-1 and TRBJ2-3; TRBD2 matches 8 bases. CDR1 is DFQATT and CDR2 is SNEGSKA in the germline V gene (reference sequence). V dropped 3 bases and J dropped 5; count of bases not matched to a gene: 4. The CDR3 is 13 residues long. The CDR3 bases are TGCAGTGCTAGCGGGGGGGCCGTAGATACGCAGTATTTT. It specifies CSASGGAVDTQYF.

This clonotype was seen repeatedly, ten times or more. CDR3 residues: CASSVLTDRGEYF. In nucleotides, the CDR3 is TGTGCCAGCAGCGTACTGACAGATCGGGGAGAGTACTTC. This chain connects TRBV9 to TRBJ2-7; D might be TRBD1 or TRBD2, each matching 5 bases. The germline CDR1 and CDR2 sequences are SGDLS and YYNGEE. CDR3 length: 13 residues. V was pared by 1 base and J by 11 bases, with 16 bases between.

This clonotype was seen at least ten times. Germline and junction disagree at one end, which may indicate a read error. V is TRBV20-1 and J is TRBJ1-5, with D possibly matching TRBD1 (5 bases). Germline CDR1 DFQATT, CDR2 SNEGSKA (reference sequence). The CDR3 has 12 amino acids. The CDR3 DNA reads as TGCAGTGCTAGAGCCTTATCGCGGGGACTTGTTTTT. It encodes CSARALSRGLVF.

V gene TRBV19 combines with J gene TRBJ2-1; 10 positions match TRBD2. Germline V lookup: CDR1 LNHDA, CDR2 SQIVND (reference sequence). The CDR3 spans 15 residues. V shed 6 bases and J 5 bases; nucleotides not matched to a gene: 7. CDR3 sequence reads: CASSPLAGVNNEQFF. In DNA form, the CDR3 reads TGTGCCAGTAGCCCCCTAGCGGGAGTAAACAATGAGCAGTTCTTC. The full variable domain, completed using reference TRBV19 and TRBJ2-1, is DGGITQSPKYLFRKEGQNVTLSCEQNLNHDAMYWYRQDPGQGLRLIYYSQIVNDFQKGDIAEGYSVSREKKESFPLTVTSAQKNPTAFYLCASSPLAGVNNEQFFGPGTRLTVL.

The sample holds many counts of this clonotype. CDR3 nucleotides: TGTGCCAGCAAGCCCAGGGGATACACAGATACGCAGTATTTT. The encoded protein is CASKPRGYTDTQYF. The V and J genes are TRBV2 and TRBJ2-3; possibly TRBD1 for D (6 bases). The CDR3 runs to 14 residues. V lost 7 bases and J lost 2, with 13 bases in between. CDR1 is SNHLY and CDR2 is FYNNEI in the germline V gene.

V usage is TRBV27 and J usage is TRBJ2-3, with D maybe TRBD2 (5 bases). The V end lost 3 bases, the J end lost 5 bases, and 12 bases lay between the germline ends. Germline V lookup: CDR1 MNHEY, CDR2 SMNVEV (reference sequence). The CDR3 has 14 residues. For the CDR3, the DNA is TGTGCCAGCAGTTTTCCCTCCGGAGGAGATACGCAGTATTTT. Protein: CASSFPSGGDTQYF.

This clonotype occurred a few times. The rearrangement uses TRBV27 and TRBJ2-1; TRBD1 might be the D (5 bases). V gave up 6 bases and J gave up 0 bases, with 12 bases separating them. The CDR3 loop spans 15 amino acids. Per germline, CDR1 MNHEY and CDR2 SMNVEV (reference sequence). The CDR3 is CASRMTVSSYNEQFF. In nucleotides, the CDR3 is TGTGCCAGCAGAATGACAGTTTCCTCCTACAATGAGCAGTTCTTC.